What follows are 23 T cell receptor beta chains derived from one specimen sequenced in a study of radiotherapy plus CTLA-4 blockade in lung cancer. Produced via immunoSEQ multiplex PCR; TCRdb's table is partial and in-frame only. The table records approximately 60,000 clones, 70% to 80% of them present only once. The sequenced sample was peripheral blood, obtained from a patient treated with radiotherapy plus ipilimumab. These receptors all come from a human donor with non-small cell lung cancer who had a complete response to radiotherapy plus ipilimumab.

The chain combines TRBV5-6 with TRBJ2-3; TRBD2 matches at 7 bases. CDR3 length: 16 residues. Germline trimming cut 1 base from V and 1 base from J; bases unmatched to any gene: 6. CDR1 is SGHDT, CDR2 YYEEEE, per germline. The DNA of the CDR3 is TGTGCCAGCAGCTTGAAGGTACGGGGGGGCACAGATACGCAGTATTTT. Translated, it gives CASSLKVRGGTDTQYF.

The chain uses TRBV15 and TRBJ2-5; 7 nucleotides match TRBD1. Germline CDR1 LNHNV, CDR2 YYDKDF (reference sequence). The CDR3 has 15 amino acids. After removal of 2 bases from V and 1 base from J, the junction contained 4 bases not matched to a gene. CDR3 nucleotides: TGTGCCACCAGCAGACCCCGGACAGGCCAAGAGACCCAGTACTTC. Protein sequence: CATSRPRTGQETQYF.

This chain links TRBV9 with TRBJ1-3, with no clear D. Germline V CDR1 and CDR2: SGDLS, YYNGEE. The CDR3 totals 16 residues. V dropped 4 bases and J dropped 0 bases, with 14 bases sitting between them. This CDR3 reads CASSPRAVSSGNTIYF. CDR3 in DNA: TGTGCCAGCAGCCCCAGAGCCGTGAGCTCTGGAAACACCATATATTTT.

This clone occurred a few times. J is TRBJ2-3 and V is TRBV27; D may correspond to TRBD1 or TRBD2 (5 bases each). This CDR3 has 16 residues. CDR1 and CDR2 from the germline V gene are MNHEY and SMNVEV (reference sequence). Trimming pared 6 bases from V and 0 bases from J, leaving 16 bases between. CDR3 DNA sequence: TGTGCCAGCAGCAGAATAGGGGAGACTAGCACAGATACGCAGTATTTT. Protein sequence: CASSRIGETSTDTQYF.

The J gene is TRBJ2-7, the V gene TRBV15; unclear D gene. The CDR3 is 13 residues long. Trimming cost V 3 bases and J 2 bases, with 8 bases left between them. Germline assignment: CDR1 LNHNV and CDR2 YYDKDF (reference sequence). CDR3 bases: TGTGCCACCAGCAGCGGCAGAGCCTACGAGCAGTACTTC. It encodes CATSSGRAYEQYF.

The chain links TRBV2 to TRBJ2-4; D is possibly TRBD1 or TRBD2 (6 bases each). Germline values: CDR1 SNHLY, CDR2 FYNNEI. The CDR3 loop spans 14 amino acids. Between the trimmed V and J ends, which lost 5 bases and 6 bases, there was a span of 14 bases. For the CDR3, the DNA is TGTGCCAGCAGTCCGACAGGAGGGGGAAACATTCAGTACTTC. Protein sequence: CASSPTGGGNIQYF. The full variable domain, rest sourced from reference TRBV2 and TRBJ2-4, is EPEVTQTPSHQVTQMGQEVILRCVPISNHLYFYWYRQILGQKVEFLVSFYNNEISEKSEIFDDQFSVERPDGSNFTLKIRSTKLEDSAMYFCASSPTGGGNIQYFGAGTRLSVL.

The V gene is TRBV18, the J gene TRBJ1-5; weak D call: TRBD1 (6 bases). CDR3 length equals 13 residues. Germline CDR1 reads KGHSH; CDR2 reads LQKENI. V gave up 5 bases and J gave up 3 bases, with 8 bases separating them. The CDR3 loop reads CASSGGANQPQHF. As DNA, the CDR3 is TGTGCCAGCTCAGGGGGGGCCAATCAGCCCCAGCATTTT.

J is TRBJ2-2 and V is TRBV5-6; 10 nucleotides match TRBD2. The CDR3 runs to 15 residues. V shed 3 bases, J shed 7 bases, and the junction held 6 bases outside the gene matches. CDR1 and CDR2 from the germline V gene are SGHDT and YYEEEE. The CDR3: CASSSSGGANGELFF. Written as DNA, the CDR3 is TGTGCCAGCAGCTCGAGCGGGGGGGCGAACGGGGAGCTGTTTTTT.

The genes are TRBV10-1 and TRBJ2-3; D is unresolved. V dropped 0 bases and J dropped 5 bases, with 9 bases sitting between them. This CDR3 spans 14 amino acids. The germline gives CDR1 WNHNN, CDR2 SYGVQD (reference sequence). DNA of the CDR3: TGCGCCAGCAGTGAGTCGATAGATATAGATACGCAGTATTTT. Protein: CASSESIDIDTQYF.

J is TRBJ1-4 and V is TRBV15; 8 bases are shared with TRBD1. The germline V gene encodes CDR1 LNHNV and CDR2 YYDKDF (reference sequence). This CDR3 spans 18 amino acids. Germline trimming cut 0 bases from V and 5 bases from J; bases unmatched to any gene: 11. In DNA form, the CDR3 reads TGTGCCACCAGCAGAGACCCCCCGGGGACAGGCTACAATGAAAAACTGTTTTTT. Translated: CATSRDPPGTGYNEKLFF.

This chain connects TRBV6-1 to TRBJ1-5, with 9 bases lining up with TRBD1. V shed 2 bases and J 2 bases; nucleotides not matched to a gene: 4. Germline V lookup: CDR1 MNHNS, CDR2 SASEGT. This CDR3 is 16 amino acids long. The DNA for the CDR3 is TGTGCCAGCAGTGAAAAGACAGGGGGAGGCAATCAGCCCCAGCATTTT. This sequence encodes CASSEKTGGGNQPQHF.

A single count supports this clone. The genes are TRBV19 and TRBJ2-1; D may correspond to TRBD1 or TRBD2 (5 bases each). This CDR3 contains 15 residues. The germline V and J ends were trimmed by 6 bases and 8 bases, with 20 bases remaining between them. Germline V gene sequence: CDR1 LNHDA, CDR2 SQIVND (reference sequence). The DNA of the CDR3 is TGTGCCAGTAGGCAGCCCGGGGCTTCTATGCATGAGCAGTTCTTC. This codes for CASRQPGASMHEQFF.

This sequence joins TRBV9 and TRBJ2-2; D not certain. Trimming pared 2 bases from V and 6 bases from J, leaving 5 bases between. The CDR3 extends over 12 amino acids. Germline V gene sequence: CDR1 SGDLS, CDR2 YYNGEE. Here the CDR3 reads CASSVRSGELFF. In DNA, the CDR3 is TGTGCCAGCAGCGTCCGGTCCGGGGAGCTGTTTTTT.

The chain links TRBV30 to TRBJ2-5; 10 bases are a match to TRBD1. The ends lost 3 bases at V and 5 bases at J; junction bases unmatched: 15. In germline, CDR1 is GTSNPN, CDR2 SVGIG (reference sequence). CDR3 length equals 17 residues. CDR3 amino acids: CAWSAPEGQGWRETQYF. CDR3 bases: TGTGCCTGGAGCGCCCCCGAGGGACAGGGGTGGAGGGAGACCCAGTACTTC.

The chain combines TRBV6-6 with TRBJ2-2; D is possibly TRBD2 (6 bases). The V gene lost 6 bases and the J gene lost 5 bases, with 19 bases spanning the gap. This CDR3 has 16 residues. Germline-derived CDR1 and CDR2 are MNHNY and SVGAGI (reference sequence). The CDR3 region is CASRQLTGDPTGELFF. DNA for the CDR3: TGTGCCAGCAGACAGCTTACGGGGGACCCAACCGGGGAGCTGTTTTTT.

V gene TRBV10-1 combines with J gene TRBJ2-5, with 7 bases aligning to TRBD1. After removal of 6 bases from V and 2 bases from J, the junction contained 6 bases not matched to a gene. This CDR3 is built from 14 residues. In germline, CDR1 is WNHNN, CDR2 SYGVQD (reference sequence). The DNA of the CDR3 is TGCGCCAGCAGCCCCGGGACAGCTCAAGAGACCCAGTACTTC. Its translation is CASSPGTAQETQYF.

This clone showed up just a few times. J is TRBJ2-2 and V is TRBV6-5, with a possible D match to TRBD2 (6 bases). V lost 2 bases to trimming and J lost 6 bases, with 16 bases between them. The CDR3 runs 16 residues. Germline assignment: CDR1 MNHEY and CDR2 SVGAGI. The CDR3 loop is CASSYPRLRGSGELFF. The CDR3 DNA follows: TGTGCCAGCAGTTACCCCCGCCTTCGGGGGTCCGGGGAGCTGTTTTTT.

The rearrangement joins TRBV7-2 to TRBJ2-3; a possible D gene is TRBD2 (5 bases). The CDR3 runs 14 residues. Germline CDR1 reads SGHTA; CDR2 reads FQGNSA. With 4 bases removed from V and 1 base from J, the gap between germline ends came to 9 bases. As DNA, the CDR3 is TGTGCCAGCAGCTCCCGGACTGGCACAGATACGCAGTATTTT. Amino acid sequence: CASSSRTGTDTQYF.

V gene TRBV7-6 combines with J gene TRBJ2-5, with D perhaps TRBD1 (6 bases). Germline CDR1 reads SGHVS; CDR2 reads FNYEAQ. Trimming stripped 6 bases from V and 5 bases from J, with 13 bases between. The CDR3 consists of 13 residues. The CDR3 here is CASSWTVVETQYF. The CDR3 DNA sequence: TGTGCCAGCAGTTGGACAGTGGTGGAGACCCAGTACTTC.

The CDR3 DNA is TGTGCCAGCACCCCCCAGGGGAATAGCAATCAGCCCCAGCATTTT. Amino acids: CASTPQGNSNQPQHF. The chain recombines TRBV6-5 with TRBJ1-5, with D possibly matching TRBD1 (6 bases). The CDR3 consists of 15 residues. Germline-derived CDR1 and CDR2 are MNHEY and SVGAGI. Deletions cut 7 bases from V and 0 bases from J, with 13 bases between.

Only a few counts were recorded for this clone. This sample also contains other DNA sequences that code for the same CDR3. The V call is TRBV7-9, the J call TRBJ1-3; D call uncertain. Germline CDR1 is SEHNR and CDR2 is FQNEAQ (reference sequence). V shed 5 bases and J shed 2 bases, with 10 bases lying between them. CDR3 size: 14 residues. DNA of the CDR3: TGTGCCAGCAGCCCGAGCACAGCTGGAAACACCATATATTTT. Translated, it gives CASSPSTAGNTIYF.

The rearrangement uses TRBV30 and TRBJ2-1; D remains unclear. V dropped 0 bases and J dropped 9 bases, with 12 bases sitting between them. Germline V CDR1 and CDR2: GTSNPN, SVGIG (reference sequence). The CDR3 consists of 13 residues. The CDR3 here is CAWSVSGLGEQFF. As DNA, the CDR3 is TGTGCCTGGAGTGTATCCGGGTTAGGTGAGCAGTTCTTC.

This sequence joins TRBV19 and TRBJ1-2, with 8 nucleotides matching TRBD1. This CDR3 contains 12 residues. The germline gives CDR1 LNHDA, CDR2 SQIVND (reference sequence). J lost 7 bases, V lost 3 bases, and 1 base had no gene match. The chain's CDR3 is CASSMGTGGYTF. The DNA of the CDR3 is TGTGCCAGTAGTATGGGGACAGGTGGCTACACCTTC.